Following are 19 T cell receptor beta chains from one sample sequenced in a study of T cell repertoires in cytomegalovirus infection. One entry per CDR3 protein results from TCRdb running MiXCR on the reads. The profile shows some 500,000 distinct CDR3 sequences, about 33% of them singletons. These TCRs are of unknown antigen specificity. The sequences come from cultured PBMCs, collected from culture after CMV antigen stimulation. Receptors originate from a human donor in good health (CMV status not recorded). Some clones in this sample may be carry-over from other donors' samples.

This chain links TRBV7-2 with TRBJ2-7; possible D gene TRBD1, 6 bases. The germline V and J ends were trimmed by 6 bases and 2 bases, with 14 bases remaining between them. The CDR3 sequence is 14 residues long. The germline V gene encodes CDR1 SGHTA and CDR2 FQGNSA. DNA of the CDR3: TGTGCCAGCAGTTCAACCCCAGGGGCCTACGAGCAGTACTTC. Encoded protein: CASSSTPGAYEQYF.

This clonotype was detected only a few times. The chain uses TRBV7-9 and TRBJ2-5; 8 bases map to TRBD2. V lost 6 bases to trimming and J lost 5 bases; unmatched junction nucleotides: 11. The CDR3 sequence is 15 residues long. CDR1 and CDR2 from the germline V gene are SEHNR and FQNEAQ (reference sequence). As DNA, the CDR3 is TGTGCCAGCAGACCTCCGGGACTAGGGTCGGAGACCCAGTACTTC. Its translation: CASRPPGLGSETQYF.

The sample holds many counts of this clonotype. The chain recombines TRBV10-3 with TRBJ2-2; D might be TRBD1 (7 bases). The germline V and J ends were trimmed by 8 bases and 7 bases, with 14 bases remaining between them. Germline V CDR1 and CDR2: ENHRY, SYGVKD. The CDR3 consists of 13 residues. DNA of the CDR3: TGTGCCATCCGGGGGACAGCTAGCGGGGAGCTGTTTTTT. Translated, it gives CAIRGTASGELFF.

The V and J genes are TRBV7-9 and TRBJ1-1, with 7 bases that match TRBD1. V shed 5 bases and J 5 bases; nucleotides not matched to a gene: 11. The CDR3 contains 15 residues. Per germline, CDR1 SEHNR and CDR2 FQNEAQ (reference sequence). The CDR3 loop reads CASSPTSTGPTEAFF. The CDR3 nucleotides read TGTGCCAGCAGCCCCACCTCGACAGGGCCTACTGAAGCTTTCTTT.

CDR3 protein: CASGSRTPPDGELFF. The CDR3 DNA is TGTGCCAGCGGGTCTCGAACCCCCCCTGATGGGGAGCTGTTTTTT. The chain is built from TRBV6-2 or TRBV6-3 and TRBJ2-2; D is undetermined. V dropped 8 bases and J dropped 8 bases, with 21 bases sitting between them. The CDR3 loop spans 15 amino acids. CDR1 and CDR2 (germline): MNHEY, SVGEGT.

This clonotype was observed a few times. The V and J genes are TRBV7-2 and TRBJ1-3; D is unclear. The CDR3 has 12 amino acids. V shed 5 bases and J shed 4 bases, with 6 bases lying between them. The V gene's germline CDR1 is SGHTA and CDR2 FQGNSA. The chain's CDR3 is CASSPKGNTIYF. In DNA, the CDR3 is TGTGCCAGCAGCCCGAAGGGAAACACCATATATTTT.

This chain links TRBV7-2 with TRBJ2-7, with D uncertain. Trimming stripped 1 base from V and 7 bases from J, with 8 bases between. The CDR3 sequence is 12 residues long. CDR1 is SGHTA and CDR2 is FQGNSA in the germline V gene. In DNA form, the CDR3 reads TGTGCCAGCAGCTTAGTCTCGTTGGAGCAGTACTTC. Translation: CASSLVSLEQYF. The full variable domain, rest sourced from reference TRBV7-2 and TRBJ2-7, is GAGVSQSPSNKVTEKGKDVELRCDPISGHTALYWYRQSLGQGLEFLIYFQGNSAPDKSGLPSDRFSAERTGGSVSTLTIQRTQQEDSAVYLCASSLVSLEQYFGPGTRLTVT.

This clonotype was recorded many times. The chain joins TRBV7-6 to TRBJ2-7; 12 nucleotides match TRBD2. The CDR3 sequence is 15 residues long. Trimming cost V 1 base and J 6 bases; bases outside gene matches: 4. Germline V gene lookup returns CDR1 SGHVS and CDR2 FNYEAQ. The CDR3 nucleotides read TGTGCCAGCAGCTTAGGGACTAGCGGGGTGGGCGAGCAGTACTTC. As protein: CASSLGTSGVGEQYF.

V and J are TRBV28 and TRBJ1-2; D not certain. The ends were cut back, 2 bases at V and 2 bases at J, with 12 bases in the middle. The CDR3 consists of 15 residues. Germline CDR1 and CDR2: MDHEN and SYDVKM. The CDR3 sequence: CASSLRGRTNYGYTF. Written as DNA, the CDR3 is TGTGCCAGCAGTTTACGTGGACGGACCAACTATGGCTACACCTTC.

This clonotype has just a few counts. The genes are TRBV4-2 and TRBJ2-7, with D possibly TRBD1 on 6 matching bases. Trimming removed 3 bases from V and 0 bases from J, with 18 bases in between. Germline V gives CDR1 LGHNA, CDR2 YNFKEQ. CDR3 size: 17 residues. CDR3 amino acids: CASSQGTGTFSSYEQYF. CDR3 coding DNA: TGTGCCAGCAGCCAGGGTACAGGGACCTTTAGCTCCTACGAGCAGTACTTC.

The chain joins TRBV4-3 to TRBJ1-1; D is unresolved. In germline, CDR1 is LGHNA, CDR2 YSLEER. With 0 bases removed from V and 1 base from J, the gap between germline ends came to 9 bases. This CDR3 contains 15 residues. The CDR3 sequence is CASSQEIYQNTEAFF. The CDR3 region has the DNA TGCGCCAGCAGCCAAGAGATATACCAGAACACTGAAGCTTTCTTT.

The V and J genes are TRBV7-2 and TRBJ2-7, with D uncertain. Germline CDR1 and CDR2: SGHTA and FQGNSA. CDR3 length: 11 residues. Trimming shortened V by 5 bases and J by 6 bases, and 8 bases separated the two germline ends. CDR3 sequence (DNA): TGTGCCAGCAGCCCTGGGCTCGAGCAGTACTTC. Protein product: CASSPGLEQYF. The complete variable domain, with remaining parts taken from reference TRBV7-2 and TRBJ2-7, reads GAGVSQSPSNKVTEKGKDVELRCDPISGHTALYWYRQSLGQGLEFLIYFQGNSAPDKSGLPSDRFSAERTGGSVSTLTIQRTQQEDSAVYLCASSPGLEQYFGPGTRLTVT.

The V and J genes are TRBV4-1 and TRBJ2-3, with a weak D call TRBD2 (5 bases). The length of the CDR3 is 15 residues. The ends were cut back, 6 bases at V and 2 bases at J, with 15 bases in the middle. Per germline, CDR1 MGHRA and CDR2 YSYEKL. In DNA form, the CDR3 reads TGCGCCAGCAGACTAGGAACGGGCCCCACAGATACGCAGTATTTT. Translated, it gives CASRLGTGPTDTQYF.

The CDR3 bases are TGCAGTGCTAGAGATGAGCGAGGGGCCAACTATGGCTACACCTTC. Protein product: CSARDERGANYGYTF. The chain employs TRBV20-1 and TRBJ1-2, with D perhaps matching TRBD1 (5 bases). Germline V gene sequence: CDR1 DFQATT, CDR2 SNEGSKA (reference sequence). V lost 0 bases to trimming and J lost 2 bases, with 13 bases between them. This CDR3 is 15 amino acids long.

This clonotype was picked up a small number of times. The genes are TRBV12-3 or TRBV12-4 and TRBJ2-3; D unclear. The CDR3 consists of 16 residues. Trimming removed 5 bases from V and 3 bases from J, with 18 bases in between. This CDR3 reads CASSGVSAPVTDTQYF. The CDR3 DNA follows: TGTGCCAGCAGTGGGGTGAGCGCCCCAGTGACAGATACGCAGTATTTT.

The rearrangement uses TRBV13 and TRBJ2-1, with 8 positions matching TRBD1. This CDR3 has 15 amino acids. Germline V lookup: CDR1 PRHDT, CDR2 FYEKMQ (reference sequence). Losses at the gene ends were 2 bases for V and 3 bases for J; bases not matched to a gene: 3. DNA of the CDR3: TGTGCCAGCAGCTTATCACAGGGGGTCTACAATGAGCAGTTCTTC. Protein sequence: CASSLSQGVYNEQFF.

This chain's CDR3 is CASSLLGEAANEKLFF. DNA for the CDR3: TGTGCCAGCAGCCTCCTAGGGGAGGCGGCTAATGAAAAACTGTTTTTT. The V call is TRBV28, the J call TRBJ1-4; a weak D match, TRBD1 (5 bases). V lost 6 bases and J lost 3, with 17 bases in between. The CDR3 covers 16 residues. CDR1 and CDR2 from the germline V gene are MDHEN and SYDVKM. The full variable domain, rest sourced from reference TRBV28 and TRBJ1-4, is DVKVTQSSRYLVKRTGEKVFLECVQDMDHENMFWYRQDPGLGLRLIYFSYDVKMKEKGDIPEGYSVSREKKERFSLILESASTNQTSMYLCASSLLGEAANEKLFFGSGTQLSVL.

The V call is TRBV7-8, the J call TRBJ2-5, with D uncertain. The CDR3 length is 14 residues. V was clipped by 6 bases and J by 1 base, with 12 bases between them. Germline CDR1 reads SGHVS; CDR2 reads FQNEAQ. The CDR3 region has the DNA TGTGCCAGCAGACCTTTCAGGACCCAAGAGACCCAGTACTTC. Translating gives CASRPFRTQETQYF.

This clonotype was observed a few times. This chain connects TRBV7-2 to TRBJ2-3; 10 nucleotides match TRBD2. The CDR3 sequence is 15 residues long. Germline V lookup: CDR1 SGHTA, CDR2 FQGNSA. V lost 5 bases, J lost 5 bases, and 7 bases stayed unmatched. CDR3 sequence (DNA): TGTGCCAGCAGCAAGCTAGCGGGAGTGGGAGATACGCAGTATTTT. This encodes CASSKLAGVGDTQYF.